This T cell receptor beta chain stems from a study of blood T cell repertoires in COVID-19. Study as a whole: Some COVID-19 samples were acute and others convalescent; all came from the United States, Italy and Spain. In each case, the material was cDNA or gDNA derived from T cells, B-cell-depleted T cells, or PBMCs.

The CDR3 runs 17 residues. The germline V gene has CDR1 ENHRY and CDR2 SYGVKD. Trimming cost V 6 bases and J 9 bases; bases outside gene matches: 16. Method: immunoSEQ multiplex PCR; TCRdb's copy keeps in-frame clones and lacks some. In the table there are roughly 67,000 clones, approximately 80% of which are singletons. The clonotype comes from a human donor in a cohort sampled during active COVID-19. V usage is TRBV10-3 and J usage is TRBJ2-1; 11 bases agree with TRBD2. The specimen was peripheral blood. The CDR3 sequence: CAIRNPQTSGTWGEQFF. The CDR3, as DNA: TGTGCCATCAGGAATCCTCAGACTAGCGGGACATGGGGTGAGCAGTTCTTC.